These 20 T cell receptor beta chains share one sample of origin, sequenced in a study of control samples from healthy donors and cancer patients. The data were produced by immunoSEQ multiplex PCR, yet TCRdb's version contains in-frame clones alone and is incomplete. The sample records 100,000 or so clones, 83% being singletons. The source material was blood. These receptors came from a woman between 50 and 59 years old in good health.

In DNA form, the CDR3 reads TGTGCCAGCAGTTACGGAGGAAATCAGCCCCAGCATTTT. Translated, it gives CASSYGGNQPQHF. The chain has TRBV6-2 or TRBV6-3 and TRBJ1-5; D gene uncertain. The CDR3 extends over 13 amino acids. The V end lost 2 bases, the J end lost 4 bases, and 6 bases lay between the germline ends. In germline, CDR1 is MNHEY, CDR2 SVGEGT.

This sequence joins TRBV5-4 and TRBJ2-7, with 13 bases lining up with TRBD2. With V trimmed by 0 bases and J by 1 base, 7 bases remained unmatched. Per the germline V gene, CDR1 is SGHNT and CDR2 is YYREEE (reference sequence). This CDR3 is 18 amino acids long. The CDR3 reads CASSLGLGLAGESYEQYF. The DNA for the CDR3 is TGTGCCAGCAGCTTGGGGTTAGGACTAGCGGGAGAGTCCTACGAGCAGTACTTC. Based on the CDR3 plus reference TRBV5-4 and TRBJ2-7, the full variable domain is ETGVTQSPTHLIKTRGQQVTLRCSSQSGHNTVSWYQQALGQGPQFIFQYYREEENGRGNFPPRFSGLQFPNYSSELNVNALELDDSALYLCASSLGLGLAGESYEQYFGPGTRLTVT.

This clone has only one observation. V usage is TRBV19 and J usage is TRBJ1-2; 8 bases are a match to TRBD1. Germline CDR1 is LNHDA and CDR2 is SQIVND (reference sequence). The CDR3 runs to 10 residues. After removal of 9 bases from V and 14 bases from J, the junction contained 8 bases not matched to a gene. The DNA of the CDR3 is TGTGCCAGCGACAGGGGTTCTTATACCTTC. Its protein product is CASDRGSYTF.

This clone is a singleton in its sample. The chain is built from TRBV5-1 and TRBJ2-5; 12 nucleotides align to TRBD2. The CDR3 is made up of 17 amino acids. Germline CDR1 reads SGHRS; CDR2 reads YFSETQ. Unmatched junction bases numbered 7, after V lost 3 bases and J lost 1 base. The CDR3 DNA reads as TGCGCCAGCAGCTGGGTCACTAGCGGGGGGTCCCAAGAGACCCAGTACTTC. Protein product: CASSWVTSGGSQETQYF.

The chain recombines TRBV5-5 with TRBJ1-5; D perhaps matches TRBD1 (6 bases). V gave up 4 bases and J gave up 7 bases, with 18 bases separating them. The CDR3 runs to 15 residues. Germline CDR1 is SGHKS and CDR2 is YYEKEE (reference sequence). Written as DNA, the CDR3 is TGTGCCAGCAGCCCTACCGAGGGGGGCGGCCAGCCCCAGCATTTT. Its translation is CASSPTEGGGQPQHF.

This clone was recorded a few times. The chain employs TRBV3-1 (or the pseudogene TRBV3-2) and TRBJ1-2; D not certain. Germline V gene data show CDR1 as LGHDT and CDR2 as YNNKEL (reference sequence). The CDR3 covers 13 residues. Trimming cost V 1 base and J 3 bases, with 6 bases left between them. CDR3 loop: CASSQGNYYGYTF. The CDR3 DNA reads TGTGCCAGCAGCCAAGGCAACTACTATGGCTACACCTTC.

This sequence joins TRBV9 and TRBJ1-1, with D unclear. CDR3 length: 14 amino acids. Germline-derived CDR1 and CDR2 are SGDLS and YYNGEE. V shed 5 bases and J shed 5 bases, with 16 bases lying between them. In DNA, the CDR3 is TGTGCCAGCAGTAAGACCTGGGGTGGAACTGAAGCTTTCTTT. Translation: CASSKTWGGTEAFF.

The CDR3 region has the DNA TGTGCCATCACCTCGGACAGTAAACAGCCCCAGCATTTT. Translating it yields CAITSDSKQPQHF. The chain employs TRBV10-3 and TRBJ1-5, with a tentative D call TRBD1 (6 bases). CDR1 and CDR2 from the germline V gene are ENHRY and SYGVKD. The CDR3 spans 13 residues. With 7 bases removed from V and 7 bases from J, the gap between germline ends came to 14 bases.

The chain has TRBV5-5 and TRBJ2-2; 9 positions match TRBD1. Looked up from germline, CDR1 is SGHKS and CDR2 is YYEKEE (reference sequence). The length of the CDR3 is 18 residues. V trimming: 4 bases; J trimming: 1 base; junction bases outside the gene matches: 11. Written as DNA, the CDR3 is TGTGCCAGCAGCCCCCTTTACCGGGACAGGGTGAACACCGGGGAGCTGTTTTTT. Residues: CASSPLYRDRVNTGELFF.

The chain recombines TRBV4-1 with TRBJ1-2; D possibly corresponds to TRBD1 (5 bases). This CDR3 region has 18 residues. CDR1 is MGHRA, CDR2 YSYEKL, per germline. Trimming took off 1 base at V and 3 bases at J, with 21 bases between the two ends. The CDR3, as DNA: TGCGCCAGCAGCCAAGCTATAAATTTTGGCCCCAGGGACTATGGCTACACCTTC. Translating it yields CASSQAINFGPRDYGYTF.

The J gene is TRBJ1-6, the V gene TRBV7-9; D is unresolved. The V end was cut by 5 bases, the J end by 8 bases, with 13 bases between. Looked up from germline, CDR1 is SEHNR and CDR2 is FQNEAQ (reference sequence). The CDR3 is 14 amino acids. CDR3 loop: CASSPRSRHSPLHF. The CDR3 coding sequence is TGTGCCAGCAGCCCCCGATCACGGCATTCACCCCTCCACTTT.

The chain uses TRBV5-1 and TRBJ1-2, with 7 bases that match TRBD1. Germline CDR1 and CDR2: SGHRS and YFSETQ. This CDR3 has 16 residues. V was clipped by 5 bases and J by 1 base; unmatched bases: 11. The CDR3 DNA is TGCGCCAGCAGTCCCGGGTACACAGGGGATAACTATGGCTACACCTTC. This gives the protein CASSPGYTGDNYGYTF.

The CDR3 DNA sequence: TGTGCCAGCAGTTTTGGGGAATCTGAAGCTTTCTTT. Residues: CASSFGESEAFF. The chain is built from TRBV12-3 or TRBV12-4 and TRBJ1-1, with D unresolved. V was pared by 3 bases and J by 6 bases, with 8 bases between. The CDR3 length is 12 residues.

V and J are TRBV3-1 (or the pseudogene TRBV3-2) and TRBJ2-7; unclear D gene. The CDR3 extends over 14 amino acids. The V gene's germline CDR1 is LGHDT and CDR2 YNNKEL (reference sequence). V gave up 1 base and J gave up 3 bases, with 10 bases separating them. This CDR3 is CASSQGPGSYEQYF. CDR3 DNA sequence: TGTGCCAGCAGCCAAGGACCCGGAAGCTACGAGCAGTACTTC.

This chain uses TRBV7-8 with TRBJ1-5; tentative D call: TRBD1 (5 bases). CDR1 is SGHVS, CDR2 FQNEAQ, per germline. CDR3 length equals 11 residues. Trimming removed 4 bases at V and 12 bases at J, with 10 bases between. CDR3 region: CASSSRDLQHF. CDR3 coding DNA: TGTGCCAGCAGCTCACGGGACCTCCAGCATTTT. Full variable domain (remainder filled in from reference TRBV7-8 and TRBJ1-5): GAGVSQSPRYKVAKRGQDVALRCDPISGHVSLFWYQQALGQGPEFLTYFQNEAQLDKSGLPSDRFFAERPEGSVSTLKIQRTQQEDSAVYLCASSSRDLQHFGDGTRLSIL.

This chain links TRBV10-3 with TRBJ1-1, with 9 bases aligning to TRBD1. Germline CDR1 and CDR2: ENHRY and SYGVKD. CDR3 size: 17 residues. V shed 1 base and J 1 base; nucleotides not matched to a gene: 7. CDR3: CAISEYGGQGSNTEAFF. The CDR3 DNA reads TGTGCCATCAGTGAGTATGGTGGACAGGGGTCGAACACTGAAGCTTTCTTT.

This clone was observed many times. This chain links TRBV7-3 with TRBJ2-2; 9 positions match TRBD1. Germline V gene sequence: CDR1 SGHTA, CDR2 FQGTGA. V lost 6 bases and J lost 5; bases outside the gene matches: 4. This CDR3 has 14 amino acids. The CDR3 DNA reads as TGTGCCAGCAGGAGGGGACAGGGAACCGGGGAGCTGTTTTTT. It yields the protein CASRRGQGTGELFF. Filled out from reference TRBV7-3 and TRBJ2-2, the complete variable domain reads GAGVSQTPSNKVTEKGKYVELRCDPISGHTALYWYRQSLGQGPEFLIYFQGTGAADDSGLPNDRFFAVRPEGSVSTLKIQRTERGDSAVYLCASRRGQGTGELFFGEGSRLTVL.

This clone was detected only a few times. This chain uses TRBV3-1 (or the pseudogene TRBV3-2) with TRBJ2-1; no definite D call. Germline V gene lookup returns CDR1 LGHDT and CDR2 YNNKEL (reference sequence). Trimming left V 1 base short and J 2 bases short, with 15 bases between. The CDR3 length is 17 residues. CDR3: CASSQVDRRLAYNEQFF. DNA for the CDR3: TGTGCCAGCAGCCAAGTTGACCGTCGCCTAGCCTACAATGAGCAGTTCTTC.

This chain connects TRBV11-2 to TRBJ2-1, with 7 bases lining up with TRBD2. Germline values: CDR1 SGHAT, CDR2 FQNNGV. The CDR3 has 14 amino acids. V gave up 2 bases and J gave up 9 bases; unmatched junction bases: 7. CDR3 sequence reads: CASSLNRAGSEQFF. The CDR3 region has the DNA TGTGCCAGCAGCTTAAACCGAGCGGGAAGTGAGCAGTTCTTC.

The chain recombines TRBV5-6 with TRBJ1-1; D is ambiguous. The CDR3 loop spans 14 amino acids. V was trimmed by 1 base and J by 2 bases, leaving 9 bases between them. CDR1 and CDR2 (germline): SGHDT, YYEEEE. CDR3 sequence: CASSLTATNTEAFF. CDR3 nucleotide sequence: TGTGCCAGCAGCTTGACGGCAACAAACACTGAAGCTTTCTTT.